A selection of T cell receptor beta chains follows, all from one sample in a study of OX40 agonist ivuxolimab in advanced cancers. Generated by immunoSEQ multiplex PCR, the TCRdb table keeps only in-frame clones and is missing some. The data contain approximately 89,000 clones, over 75% of them seen just once; the ten biggest clones take up about 2.3%. This specimen was CD4+ or CD8+ T cells sorted from blood, taken in a trial of the OX40 agonist ivuxolimab. These receptors were obtained from an adult with an advanced solid tumor such as melanoma, head and neck, liver or kidney cancer. Each CDR3 is given with its conserved first and last residue. Fields, in order: D gene, clone size, J gene, V gene, CDR3 DNA, CDR3 protein. D genes are given only for firm matches. Where a row states a size, it is once, few, many or the class of an expanded clone; other rows omit it.

NA | NA | TRBJ1-4 | TRBV5-1 | TGCGCCAGCAGCTTAGGAGGGGTAAATGAAAAACTGTTTTTT | CASSLGGVNEKLFF
TRBD1 | NA | TRBJ1-1 | TRBV28 | TGTGCCAGCAGGCTGACAGGGTTTGAAGCTTTCTTT | CASRLTGFEAFF
NA | NA | TRBJ1-4 | TRBV10-3 | TGTGCCATCAGTGAGAATAAGCAGAAGAATGAAAAACTGTTTTTT | CAISENKQKNEKLFF
TRBD1 | NA | TRBJ2-7 | TRBV18 | TGTGCCAGCTCACCCTTCCGGGACAGAAACTACGAGCAGTACTTC | CASSPFRDRNYEQYF
TRBD2 | NA | TRBJ2-7 | TRBV9 | TGTGCCAGCAGCGTAGGGCTAGCGGGAGTCGGGCTACACGAGCAGTACTTC | CASSVGLAGVGLHEQYF
TRBD2 | NA | TRBJ2-1 | TRBV5-1 | TGCGCCAGCAGCTTGGCCTGGGGTAGCGGGAGTACTGAGCAGTTCTTC | CASSLAWGSGSTEQFF
NA | once | TRBJ2-1 | TRBV2 | TGTGCCAGCAGTGCGGGACCTACCACCTACAATGAGCAGTTCTTC | CASSAGPTTYNEQFF
TRBD1 | once | TRBJ1-5 | TRBV7-2 | TGTGCCAGCAGCCCCGACAGGGTTCAGCCCCAGCATTTT | CASSPDRVQPQHF
NA | NA | TRBJ1-4 | TRBV7-9 | TGTGCCTGGGGGGCTAATGAAAAACTGTTTTTT | CAWGANEKLFF
NA | NA | TRBJ2-7 | TRBV18 | TGTGCCAGCTCACCGGGCGGGCCCTACGAGCAGTACTTC | CASSPGGPYEQYF
NA | NA | TRBJ1-2 | TRBV11-3 | TGTGCCAGCAGCCTTGGAGCAGTCGCCTTTGGGTTAGGAGGCTACACCTTC | CASSLGAVAFGLGGYTF
NA | NA | TRBJ2-3 | TRBV11-2 | TGTGCCAGCAGCTTAGACCGGGGAGATACGCAGTATTTT | CASSLDRGDTQYF
TRBD1 | NA | TRBJ1-3 | TRBV7-2 | TGTGCCAGCAGCTTAGCGTTGGGACAGGTCGGAAACACCATATATTTT | CASSLALGQVGNTIYF
TRBD1 | NA | TRBJ1-1 | TRBV19 | TGTGCCAGTAAATGGACAGGGGGAAAGAACACTGAAGCTTTCTTT | CASKWTGGKNTEAFF
NA | NA | TRBJ2-1 | TRBV7-2 | TGTGCGTCTAAGAGAGGGCCTTTCTACAATGAGCAGTTCTTC | CASKRGPFYNEQFF
NA | NA | TRBJ2-5 | TRBV28 | TGTGCCAGCAGTTCCTCTAAACTGGCCTGGGGGGAGACCCAGTACTTC | CASSSSKLAWGETQYF
TRBD1 | once | TRBJ1-2 | TRBV28 | TGTGCCAGCAGTCAGCCAACGGGACAGGGTGAAGGCTACACCTTC | CASSQPTGQGEGYTF
TRBD1 | NA | TRBJ1-2 | TRBV7-2 | TGTGCCAGCAGCTCGTCCAGGGGGAACTATGGCTACACCTTC | CASSSSRGNYGYTF
TRBD1 | NA | TRBJ1-5 | TRBV19 | TGTGCCAGTAGTATGGAAGGACAGGGCGGCAATCAGCCCCAGCATTTT | CASSMEGQGGNQPQHF
NA | NA | TRBJ1-1 | TRBV29-1 | TGCAGCGTTGTGAGGGGGTTTGAGACTGAAGCTTTCTTT | CSVVRGFETEAFF
TRBD1 | NA | TRBJ2-4 | TRBV5-4 | TGTGCCAGCAGCTTGGATGCGGGACAGGGGAACGAAAACATTCAGTACTTC | CASSLDAGQGNENIQYF
NA | NA | TRBJ2-1 | TRBV28 | TGTGCCAGCAGTTTTGCACAGGCGGTATCCAATGAGCAGTTCTTC | CASSFAQAVSNEQFF
NA | NA | TRBJ2-1 | TRBV11-2 | TGTGCCAGCAGGGAACCTAGCGTCAATGAGCAGTTCTTC | CASREPSVNEQFF
TRBD2 | NA | TRBJ2-5 | TRBV19 | TGTGCCAGTAGTCCCGGGACTAGTTGGGCGCGTGAGACCCAGTACTTC | CASSPGTSWARETQYF
TRBD2 | NA | TRBJ2-3 | TRBV5-1 | TGCGCCAGCAGCTTACTAGCGGAAACAGATACGCAGTATTTT | CASSLLAETDTQYF
NA | few | TRBJ2-1 | TRBV2 | TGTGCCAGCATCTGGGAAGGCCGGGAGCAGTTCTTC | CASIWEGREQFF
TRBD2 | NA | TRBJ2-7 | TRBV11-2 | TGTGCCACTGGGACTAGCGGCTACGAGCAGTACTTC | CATGTSGYEQYF
TRBD1 | NA | TRBJ2-7 | TRBV7-9 | TGTGCCAGCAGCTTAGGACAGGGATCTCCCCCCGAGCAGTACTTC | CASSLGQGSPPEQYF
NA | NA | TRBJ2-7 | TRBV11-3 | TGTGCCAGCAGCCCCCCCTCCTACGAGCAGTACTTC | CASSPPSYEQYF
TRBD2 | once | TRBJ2-1 | TRBV10-3 | TGTGCCATCAGTGGGGGTATTTCGGGACTAGCGGGTTACAATGAGCAGTTCTTC | CAISGGISGLAGYNEQFF
TRBD1 | NA | TRBJ2-3 | TRBV5-1 | TGCGCCAGCAGCATCATCGGACAGGGGACAGATACGCAGTATTTT | CASSIIGQGTDTQYF
TRBD1 | NA | TRBJ1-4 | TRBV7-9 | TGTGCCAGCAGCCTCGGGACAGCTGATGAAAAACTGTTTTTT | CASSLGTADEKLFF
NA | NA | TRBJ1-1 | TRBV28 | TGTGCCAGCAGTTTCCTCGGACTTCAGAACACTGAAGCTTTCTTT | CASSFLGLQNTEAFF
TRBD1 | NA | TRBJ2-7 | TRBV7-9 | TGTGCCAGCAGCTTGGATGAGGGACAGTCGGACGAGCAGTACTTC | CASSLDEGQSDEQYF
TRBD1 | NA | TRBJ2-2 | TRBV30 | TGTGCCTGGAGTAGACAGGGCACCGGGGAGCTGTTTTTT | CAWSRQGTGELFF
NA | NA | TRBJ2-5 | TRBV5-1 | TGCGCCAGCAGTTCAGGACAAGAGACCCAGTACTTC | CASSSGQETQYF
TRBD1 | NA | TRBJ2-7 | TRBV19 | TGTGCCAGTAGTATCCGGACAGGGCATCCTTACGAGCAGTACTTC | CASSIRTGHPYEQYF
NA | NA | TRBJ2-7 | TRBV9 | TGTGCCAGCAGCGTAGGATACACCTACGAGCAGTACTTC | CASSVGYTYEQYF
NA | NA | TRBJ2-7 | TRBV28 | TGTGCCAGCATCGGAGGGACACCGTTAACCTACGAGCAGTACTTC | CASIGGTPLTYEQYF